This T cell receptor beta chain originates from a study of shared T cell receptors in the human thymus. Sequencing was performed with immunoSEQ multiplex PCR; in TCRdb, only in-frame clones are kept and a portion is missing. The sample includes about 380,000 clones, approximately 95% of them seen just once. The CDR3 contains 18 residues. Germline-derived CDR1 and CDR2 are SEHNR and FQNEAQ (reference sequence). The trim removed 3 bases at V and 0 bases at J, leaving 9 bases unmatched. The material sequenced was thymocytes. The TCR sequence derives from a human donor. The chain is built from TRBV7-9 and TRBJ1-3; TRBD1 agrees at 9 bases. The CDR3 bases are TGTGCCAGCAGCTTGAGGCGGACAGGGGCCTTCTCTGGAAACACCATATATTTT. Protein sequence: CASSLRRTGAFSGNTIYF.